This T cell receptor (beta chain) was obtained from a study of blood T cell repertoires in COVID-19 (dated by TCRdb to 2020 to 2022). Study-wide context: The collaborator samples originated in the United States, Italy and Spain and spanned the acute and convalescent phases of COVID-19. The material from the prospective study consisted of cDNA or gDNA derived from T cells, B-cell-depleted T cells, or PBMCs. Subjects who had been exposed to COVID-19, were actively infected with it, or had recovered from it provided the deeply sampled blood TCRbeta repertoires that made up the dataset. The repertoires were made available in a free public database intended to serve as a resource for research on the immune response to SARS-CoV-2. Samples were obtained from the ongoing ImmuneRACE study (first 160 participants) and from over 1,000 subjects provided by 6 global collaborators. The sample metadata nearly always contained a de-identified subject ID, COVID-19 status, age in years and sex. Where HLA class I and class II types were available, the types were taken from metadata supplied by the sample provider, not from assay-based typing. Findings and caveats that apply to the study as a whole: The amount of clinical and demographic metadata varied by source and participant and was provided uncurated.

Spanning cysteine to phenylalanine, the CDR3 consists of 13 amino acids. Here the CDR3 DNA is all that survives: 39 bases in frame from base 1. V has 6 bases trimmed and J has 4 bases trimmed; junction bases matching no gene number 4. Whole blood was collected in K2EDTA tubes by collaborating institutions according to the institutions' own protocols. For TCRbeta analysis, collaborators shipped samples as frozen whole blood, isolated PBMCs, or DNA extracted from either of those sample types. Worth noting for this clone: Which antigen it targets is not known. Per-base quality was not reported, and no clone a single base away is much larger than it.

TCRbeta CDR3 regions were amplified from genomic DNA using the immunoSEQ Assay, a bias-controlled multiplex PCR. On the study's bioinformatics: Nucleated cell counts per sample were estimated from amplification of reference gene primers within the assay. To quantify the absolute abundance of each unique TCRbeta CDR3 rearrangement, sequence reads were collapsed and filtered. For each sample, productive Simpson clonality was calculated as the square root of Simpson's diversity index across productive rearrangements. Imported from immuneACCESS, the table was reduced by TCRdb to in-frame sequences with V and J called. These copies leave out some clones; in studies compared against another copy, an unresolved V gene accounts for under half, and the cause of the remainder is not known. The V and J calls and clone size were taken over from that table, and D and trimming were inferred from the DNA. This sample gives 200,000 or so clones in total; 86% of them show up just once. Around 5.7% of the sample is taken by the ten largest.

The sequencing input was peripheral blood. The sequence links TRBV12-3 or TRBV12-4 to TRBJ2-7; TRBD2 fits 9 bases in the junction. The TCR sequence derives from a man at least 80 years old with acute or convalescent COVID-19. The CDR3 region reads CASRGLAGYEQYF. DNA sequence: TGTGCCAGCAGGGGACTAGCAGGGTACGAGCAGTACTTC.